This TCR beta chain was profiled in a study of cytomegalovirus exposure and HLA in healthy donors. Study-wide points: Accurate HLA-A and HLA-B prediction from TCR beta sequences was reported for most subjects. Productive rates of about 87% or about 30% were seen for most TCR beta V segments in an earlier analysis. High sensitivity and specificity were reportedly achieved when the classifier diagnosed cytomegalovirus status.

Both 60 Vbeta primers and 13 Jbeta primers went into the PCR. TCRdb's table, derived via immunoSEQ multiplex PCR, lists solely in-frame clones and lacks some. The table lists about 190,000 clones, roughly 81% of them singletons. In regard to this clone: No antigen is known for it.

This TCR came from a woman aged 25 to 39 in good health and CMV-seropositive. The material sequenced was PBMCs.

CDR3 sequence reads: CASGGGGAPGETQYF. CDR3 sequence (DNA): TGTGCCAGCGGGGGCGGGGGGGCCCCAGGAGAGACCCAGTACTTC. The rearrangement links TRBV28 to TRBJ2-5; TRBD2 matches at 9 bases. Germline CDR1 reads MDHEN; CDR2 reads SYDVKM. The CDR3 totals 15 residues. The J segment lost 4 bases and the V segment lost 8 bases, leaving 11 bases of the junction unmatched.